These 19 T cell receptor beta chains share one sample of origin, sequenced in a study of T cell responses to AZD1222 COVID-19 vaccine. The data were produced by immunoSEQ multiplex PCR, yet TCRdb's version contains in-frame clones alone and is incomplete. In the table there are 70,000 or so clones, about three quarters of which are singletons. The specimen was peripheral blood, collected on day 0 of AZD1222 vaccination. The source of these receptors is an adult in good health.

CDR3 nucleotides: TGTGCCAGCAGGACTGGAGAGACCCAGTACTTC. This gives the protein CASRTGETQYF. This chain joins TRBV3-1 (or the pseudogene TRBV3-2) and TRBJ2-5; D gene unclear. Trimming pared 6 bases from V and 4 bases from J, leaving 6 bases between. The length of the CDR3 is 11 residues. From germline, CDR1 is LGHDT and CDR2 YNNKEL (reference sequence).

The chain links TRBV2 to TRBJ2-5, with a possible D match to TRBD1 (5 bases). The V gene's germline CDR1 is SNHLY and CDR2 FYNNEI. This CDR3 is built from 14 residues. Trimming removed 6 bases at V and 5 bases at J, with 16 bases between. The CDR3 DNA is TGTGCCAGCAGGGACATGTGGGCGGTTGAGACCCAGTACTTC. This gives the protein CASRDMWAVETQYF.

This clone was detected ten times or more. The genes are TRBV6-4 and TRBJ2-5; tentative D call: TRBD2 (5 bases). Germline loops: CDR1 MRHNA, CDR2 SNTAGT. Trimming pared 5 bases from V and 7 bases from J, leaving 14 bases between. This CDR3 spans 13 amino acids. This chain's CDR3 is CASSQDLRGTQYF. Written as DNA, the CDR3 is TGTGCCAGCAGTCAGGACTTGCGTGGGACCCAGTACTTC.

V and J are TRBV6-2 or TRBV6-3 and TRBJ2-7; D not resolved. Per germline, CDR1 MNHEY and CDR2 SVGEGT. CDR3 length: 17 amino acids. The V end was cut by 6 bases, the J end by 1 base, with 22 bases between. The CDR3 spells CASSDLPLYTPSYEQYF. The CDR3 DNA reads as TGTGCCAGCAGCGATTTGCCCCTCTACACTCCTTCCTACGAGCAGTACTTC.

V is TRBV5-6 and J is TRBJ1-1; D not resolved. CDR3 length equals 11 residues. From germline, CDR1 is SGHDT and CDR2 YYEEEE. Trimming stripped 2 bases from V and 8 bases from J, with 7 bases between. CDR3 in amino acids: CASSFEEEAFF. The CDR3 DNA reads TGTGCCAGCAGCTTCGAAGAAGAAGCTTTCTTT.

CDR3 coding DNA: TGTGCCAGCAGCGTAGGGACAGGCCATGATGCGTATGGCTACACCTTC. Translated, it gives CASSVGTGHDAYGYTF. The V and J genes are TRBV9 and TRBJ1-2; 7 nucleotides agree with TRBD1. Germline-derived CDR1 and CDR2 are SGDLS and YYNGEE. J lost 5 bases, V lost 0 bases, and 10 bases had no gene match. CDR3 size: 16 residues.

The chain employs TRBV13 and TRBJ2-7; no clear D. The CDR3 loop spans 11 amino acids. Germline V gene data show CDR1 as PRHDT and CDR2 as FYEKMQ (reference sequence). V was shortened by 5 bases and J by 1 base, with 3 bases between the two germline ends. The chain's CDR3 is CASSLSYEQYF. The CDR3 bases are TGTGCCAGCAGCCTTTCCTACGAGCAGTACTTC.

The rearrangement links TRBV7-8 to TRBJ1-5; possibly TRBD1 for D (6 bases). This CDR3 is 16 amino acids long. V lost 5 bases and J 4 bases, leaving 18 bases between the germline ends. Looked up from germline, CDR1 is SGHVS and CDR2 is FQNEAQ. CDR3 protein: CASSPIVGGRNQPQHF. CDR3 coding DNA: TGTGCCAGCAGCCCCATCGTCGGGGGGCGGAATCAGCCCCAGCATTTT.

The chain is built from TRBV11-2 and TRBJ2-7; TRBD1 or TRBD2 may be the D gene (5 bases each). CDR1 is SGHAT, CDR2 FQNNGV, per germline. The CDR3 contains 14 residues. The germline V and J ends were trimmed by 1 base and 4 bases, with 11 bases remaining between them. CDR3 sequence reads: CASSLGPGRYEQYF. CDR3 nucleotides: TGTGCCAGCAGCTTAGGGCCGGGGCGGTACGAGCAGTACTTC.

The chain joins TRBV7-9 to TRBJ2-5; 11 positions agree with TRBD2. With V trimmed by 2 bases and J by 5 bases, 4 bases remained unmatched. CDR1 is SEHNR, CDR2 FQNEAQ, per germline (reference sequence). This CDR3 spans 15 amino acids. In DNA form, the CDR3 reads TGTGCCAGCAGCTTAAATAGCGGGGGGGCCGAGACCCAGTACTTC. This encodes CASSLNSGGAETQYF. Looking up the rest from reference TRBV7-9 and TRBJ2-5 gives the full variable domain: DTGVSQNPRHKITKRGQNVTFRCDPISEHNRLYWYRQTLGQGPEFLTYFQNEAQLEKSRLLSDRFSAERPKGSFSTLEIQRTEQGDSAMYLCASSLNSGGAETQYFGPGTRLLVL.

V usage is TRBV5-1 and J usage is TRBJ2-5; no firm D call. There are 14 residues in the CDR3. V was shortened by 3 bases and J by 2 bases, with 11 bases between the two germline ends. The germline gives CDR1 SGHRS, CDR2 YFSETQ. The chain's CDR3 is CASSSPTTQETQYF. The DNA of the CDR3 is TGCGCCAGCAGCTCACCGACAACTCAAGAGACCCAGTACTTC.

The chain has TRBV11-2 and TRBJ1-2; 8 bases align to TRBD1. V was clipped by 5 bases and J by 12 bases; unmatched bases: 26. Germline CDR1 and CDR2: SGHAT and FQNNGV. The CDR3 has 18 amino acids. The CDR3 DNA is TGTGCCAGCAGCCTACGACAGGGGCCCTATGGATACCAGGGGGGAAACACCTTC. Its protein product is CASSLRQGPYGYQGGNTF.

V is TRBV6-5 and J is TRBJ2-7, with D unclear. Trimming took off 7 bases at V and 2 bases at J, with 9 bases between the two ends. Germline CDR1 and CDR2: MNHEY and SVGAGI. CDR3 length equals 12 residues. CDR3 residues: CASKGSAYEQYF. The CDR3 DNA sequence: TGTGCCAGCAAGGGATCCGCCTACGAGCAGTACTTC.

The chain couples TRBV30 to TRBJ1-1, with 9 bases identical to TRBD1. This CDR3 contains 10 residues. Germline V lookup: CDR1 GTSNPN, CDR2 SVGIG (reference sequence). Germline trimming cut 6 bases from V and 10 bases from J; bases unmatched to any gene: 3. This CDR3 reads CACSDRGAFF. The CDR3 region has the DNA TGTGCCTGCTCGGACAGGGGAGCTTTCTTT.

The chain combines TRBV19 with TRBJ1-2, with TRBD1 matching 12 bases. V trimming: 6 bases; J trimming: 7 bases; junction bases outside the gene matches: 6. The CDR3 extends over 14 amino acids. Germline loops: CDR1 LNHDA, CDR2 SQIVND (reference sequence). The CDR3 sequence is CASRGTGGFVGYTF. The DNA for the CDR3 is TGTGCCAGTAGAGGGACAGGGGGCTTTGTTGGCTACACCTTC.

As DNA, the CDR3 is TGTGCCAGCAGGGGGGAGATCTACGAGCAGTACTTC. Translation gives CASRGEIYEQYF. The chain has TRBV2 and TRBJ2-7; D tentatively fits TRBD1 or TRBD2 (5 bases each). CDR1 is SNHLY and CDR2 is FYNNEI in the germline V gene. V shed 6 bases and J shed 3 bases, with 9 bases lying between them. The CDR3 consists of 12 residues. The entire variable domain, with the rest obtained from reference TRBV2 and TRBJ2-7, is as follows: EPEVTQTPSHQVTQMGQEVILRCVPISNHLYFYWYRQILGQKVEFLVSFYNNEISEKSEIFDDQFSVERPDGSNFTLKIRSTKLEDSAMYFCASRGEIYEQYFGPGTRLTVT.

The genes are TRBV2 and TRBJ2-5; tentative D call: TRBD2 (6 bases). The V gene lost 0 bases and the J gene lost 5 bases, with 13 bases spanning the gap. Germline V lookup: CDR1 SNHLY, CDR2 FYNNEI. The CDR3 is made up of 15 amino acids. CDR3 nucleotide sequence: TGTGCCAGCAGTGAAGCTCGTGGAGGGGAGGAGACCCAGTACTTC. Translated, it gives CASSEARGGEETQYF. The full variable domain, completed using reference TRBV2 and TRBJ2-5, is EPEVTQTPSHQVTQMGQEVILRCVPISNHLYFYWYRQILGQKVEFLVSFYNNEISEKSEIFDDQFSVERPDGSNFTLKIRSTKLEDSAMYFCASSEARGGEETQYFGPGTRLLVL.

The chain recombines TRBV18 with TRBJ2-2; the D is unclear. From germline, CDR1 is KGHSH and CDR2 LQKENI. The CDR3 sequence is 11 residues long. Between the trimmed V and J ends, which lost 5 bases and 6 bases, there was a span of 4 bases. The DNA of the CDR3 is TGTGCCAGCTCATTGCCCGGGGAGCTGTTTTTT. Amino acids: CASSLPGELFF. Supplemented by reference TRBV18 and TRBJ2-2, the full variable domain reads NAGVMQNPRHLVRRRGQEARLRCSPMKGHSHVYWYRQLPEEGLKFMVYLQKENIIDESGMPKERFSAEFPKEGPSILRIQQVVRGDSAAYFCASSLPGELFFGEGSRLTVL.

This clone was picked up a small number of times. This chain connects TRBV15 to TRBJ2-4; 9 nucleotides align to TRBD2. From germline, CDR1 is LNHNV and CDR2 YYDKDF (reference sequence). Trimming at V came to 0 bases and at J to 0 bases, leaving 21 bases not matched to a gene. The CDR3 runs to 23 residues. CDR3 in amino acids: CATSRDVKQGAGGLGLAKNIQYF. The CDR3 nucleotides are TGTGCCACCAGCAGAGATGTGAAACAGGGTGCGGGAGGGTTAGGATTAGCCAAAAACATTCAGTACTTC.